This T cell receptor beta chain came from a study of T cell changes during pregnancy in multiple sclerosis. Clones were sequenced by immunoSEQ multiplex PCR, and TCRdb holds only the in-frame ones, with some missing. The sample includes over 20,000 clones, about 84% seen only once; the top ten take about 7.6%. V lost 5 bases to trimming and J lost 4 bases; unmatched junction nucleotides: 7. Germline V gives CDR1 MNHNY, CDR2 SVGAGI (reference sequence). This CDR3 comprises 14 residues. V is TRBV6-6 and J is TRBJ2-7, with 8 positions matching TRBD2. The source material was CD8+ T cells from peripheral blood mononuclear cells, sampled before pregnancy. The sequence was obtained from a female donor with multiple sclerosis, enrolled in a pregnancy study. The CDR3 protein is CASSRAGEGYEQYF. The CDR3 bases are TGTGCCAGCAGTCGAGCGGGAGAGGGGTACGAGCAGTACTTC.